This entry concerns a single T cell receptor beta chain. The antigen is undetermined. This entry is derived from a study of CD8 T cells in ankylosing spondylitis. Study-wide points: Significant enrichment of disease-linked clones was reportedly seen in matched ankylosing spondylitis synovial fluid. Ankylosing spondylitis blood appeared to be characterized by a TCR beta motif of several highly homologous variants. Disease-linked clones were found to be CD8+ and relatively rare in peripheral blood.

With 4 bases clipped from V and 1 base from J, the junction kept 9 bases outside the gene matches. The V gene's germline CDR1 is SNHLY and CDR2 FYNNEI. CDR3 length: 16 amino acids. Quantitative 5'-RACE was performed with molecular barcodes, and it yielded the TCR beta libraries. Via MiXCR, TCRdb re-called the 5' RACE reads, giving one row per CDR3 protein. The profile shows about 440,000 distinct CDR3 sequences, more than 15% of them singletons. This sequence originates from a male donor with ankylosing spondylitis. The sequenced material came from blood, either unsorted or a sorted T cell fraction (not recorded which). The chain couples TRBV2 to TRBJ2-7; 8 bases align to TRBD1. The DNA for the CDR3 is TGTGCCAGCAGTGCCAGGGGGCTACTCCTATCCTACGAGCAGTACTTC. It codes for CASSARGLLLSYEQYF. The complete variable domain, with remaining parts taken from reference TRBV2 and TRBJ2-7, reads EPEVTQTPSHQVTQMGQEVILRCVPISNHLYFYWYRQILGQKVEFLVSFYNNEISEKSEIFDDQFSVERPDGSNFTLKIRSTKLEDSAMYFCASSARGLLLSYEQYFGPGTRLTVT.